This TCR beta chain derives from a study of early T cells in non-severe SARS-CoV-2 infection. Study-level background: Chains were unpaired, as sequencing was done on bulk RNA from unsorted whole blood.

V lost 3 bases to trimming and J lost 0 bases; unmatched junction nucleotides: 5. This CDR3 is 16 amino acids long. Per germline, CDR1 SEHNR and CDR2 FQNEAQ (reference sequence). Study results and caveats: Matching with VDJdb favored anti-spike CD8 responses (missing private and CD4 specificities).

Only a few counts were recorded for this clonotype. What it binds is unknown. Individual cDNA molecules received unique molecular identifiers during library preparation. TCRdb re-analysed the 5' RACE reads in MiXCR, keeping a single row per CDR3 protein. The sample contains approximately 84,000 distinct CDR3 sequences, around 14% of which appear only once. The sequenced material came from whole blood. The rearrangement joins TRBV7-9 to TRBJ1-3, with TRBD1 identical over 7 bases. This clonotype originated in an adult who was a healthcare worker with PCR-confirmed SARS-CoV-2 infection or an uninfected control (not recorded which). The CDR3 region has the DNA TGTGCCAGCAGCTTGACAGGGTTTAACTCTGGAAACACCATATATTTT. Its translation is CASSLTGFNSGNTIYF.